These T cell receptor beta chains were read from a single sample in a study of blood T cell repertoires in COVID-19. TCRdb's copy holds only in-frame clones and misses some; the assay was immunoSEQ multiplex PCR. This table has tens of thousands of clones, approximately 90% appearing once. Sequencing was performed on peripheral blood. These receptors all come from a human donor in a cohort sampled during active COVID-19. The CDR3 runs from the conserved cysteine through the conserved F or W. Fields, in order: clone size, V gene, D gene, CDR3 length, J gene, CDR3 protein, CDR3 DNA. A D gene is named only where the DNA matches it firmly. Size is stated for part of the rows, as once, few or many counts, or as a class when the clone is expanded.

size: -; V: TRBV19; D: TRBD1; length: 14; J: TRBJ1-5; CDR3: CASSRDRGNQPQHF; DNA: TGTGCCAGTAGCCGGGACAGGGGTAATCAGCCCCAGCATTTT
size: -; V: TRBV16; D: -; length: 14; J: TRBJ1-2; CDR3: CASTSNLGGHGYTF; DNA: TGTGCCAGCACCTCGAACTTGGGGGGGCATGGCTACACCTTC
size: -; V: TRBV15; D: -; length: 18; J: TRBJ1-3; CDR3: CATSRAERLRVSGNTIYF; DNA: TGTGCCACCAGCAGAGCAGAGAGACTGCGAGTCTCTGGAAACACCATATATTTT
size: few; V: TRBV28; D: TRBD2; length: 15; J: TRBJ2-3; CDR3: CASVAGGLGTDTQYF; DNA: TGTGCCAGCGTAGCGGGAGGGCTAGGGACAGATACGCAGTATTTT
size: -; V: TRBV9; D: TRBD1; length: 13; J: TRBJ1-5; CDR3: CASSPGGPGPQHF; DNA: TGTGCCAGCAGCCCAGGGGGTCCAGGGCCCCAGCATTTT
size: -; V: TRBV9; D: -; length: 15; J: TRBJ1-6; CDR3: CASSVVDSNLSPLHF; DNA: TGTGCCAGCAGCGTAGTGGACAGTAACCTCTCACCCCTCCACTTT
size: -; V: TRBV7-9; D: TRBD1; length: 18; J: TRBJ1-4; CDR3: CASSFPNSDRGPHEKLFF; DNA: TGTGCCAGCAGCTTCCCCAACTCCGACAGGGGGCCGCATGAAAAACTGTTTTTT
size: once; V: TRBV5-1; D: -; length: 15; J: TRBJ1-1; CDR3: CASSPRTAENTEAFF; DNA: TGCGCCAGCAGCCCCAGGACAGCGGAGAACACTGAAGCTTTCTTT
size: -; V: TRBV18; D: TRBD1; length: 14; J: TRBJ2-3; CDR3: CASSRQGPTDTQYF; DNA: TGTGCCAGCTCACGACAGGGGCCCACAGATACGCAGTATTTT
size: -; V: TRBV6-2/TRBV6-3; D: -; length: 14; J: TRBJ2-2; CDR3: CASSFGRTTGELFF; DNA: TGTGCCAGCAGTTTTGGCCGGACAACCGGGGAGCTGTTTTTT
size: -; V: TRBV19; D: TRBD1; length: 19; J: TRBJ2-3; CDR3: CASSGKTGTGARKYATQYF; DNA: TGTGCCAGTAGTGGGAAAACCGGGACAGGGGCTAGGAAGTATGCTACGCAGTATTTT
size: -; V: TRBV27; D: TRBD2; length: 19; J: TRBJ2-3; CDR3: CASSFRTSGRASTSDTQYF; DNA: TGTGCCAGCAGTTTTCGGACTAGCGGGAGGGCCTCCACATCAGATACGCAGTATTTT
size: -; V: TRBV15; D: -; length: 15; J: TRBJ2-1; CDR3: CATSRVRESVNEQFF; DNA: TGTGCCACCAGCAGAGTCAGGGAATCAGTCAATGAGCAGTTCTTC